The 25 T cell receptor beta chains listed next were all sequenced from one sample in a study of patients and donors after allogeneic stem cell transplantation. One entry per CDR3 protein results from TCRdb running MiXCR on the RT-PCR reads. The sample holds fewer than 200,000 distinct CDR3 sequences, approximately 30% seen once. Material: blood, either unsorted or a sorted T cell fraction (not recorded which). The receptors shown here come from a human donor who was either an allogeneic HSCT recipient or a stem cell or donor lymphocyte infusion donor (not recorded which). It is not recorded whose cells these are; they may come from a transplant donor.

V usage is TRBV4-3 and J usage is TRBJ2-1, with D possibly TRBD1 on 5 matching bases. V shed 0 bases and J shed 7 bases, with 16 bases lying between them. This CDR3 has 16 amino acids. Germline CDR1 LGHNA, CDR2 YSLEER. CDR3 amino acids: CASSQDDPWGFNEQFF. The CDR3 DNA follows: TGCGCCAGCAGCCAAGATGACCCGTGGGGCTTTAATGAGCAGTTCTTC.

The chain uses TRBV12-3 or TRBV12-4 and TRBJ2-1, with unresolved D. There are 12 residues in the CDR3. V lost 2 bases, J lost 15 bases, and 14 bases lay in between. The CDR3 here is CASSLWTHPGFF. CDR3 DNA: TGTGCCAGCAGTTTATGGACGCACCCGGGGTTCTTC.

The gene calls are TRBV3-1 and TRBJ1-5; TRBD1 might be the D (5 bases). This CDR3 comprises 13 residues. Trimming took off 1 base at V and 7 bases at J, with 8 bases between the two ends. Germline lookup yields CDR1 LGHDT and CDR2 YNNKEL (reference sequence). CDR3 in DNA: TGTGCCAGCAGCCAAGCTCAGGGCCAGCCCCAGCATTTT. Amino acids: CASSQAQGQPQHF.

This clonotype appeared a single time. The rearrangement uses TRBV12-3 or TRBV12-4 and TRBJ2-5, with 8 bases identical to TRBD1. The CDR3 consists of 14 residues. The V segment lost 4 bases and the J segment 5 bases; nucleotides outside the gene matches: 6. In nucleotides, the CDR3 is TGTGCCAGCAGTTCCCTGGACAGGGCGGAGACCCAGTACTTC. This encodes CASSSLDRAETQYF.

The rearrangement joins TRBV6-1 to TRBJ2-2, with 7 bases that match TRBD1. Germline V lookup: CDR1 MNHNS, CDR2 SASEGT. J was trimmed by 3 bases and V by 7 bases; bases with no gene match: 14. The CDR3 has 17 residues. CDR3 in amino acids: CASISLGDSQDTGELFF. The CDR3 DNA reads as TGTGCCAGCATCTCGCTAGGGGACAGCCAAGACACCGGGGAGCTGTTTTTT.

The chain carries TRBV29-1 and TRBJ2-3, with 15 bases lining up with TRBD2. CDR1 is SQVTM, CDR2 ANQGSEA, per germline. This CDR3 contains 14 residues. V lost 4 bases to trimming and J lost 10 bases; unmatched junction nucleotides: 6. This CDR3 reads CSVAGLAGGVSQYF. For the CDR3, the DNA is TGCAGCGTTGCCGGACTAGCGGGAGGGGTGTCGCAGTATTTT.

A remark on this clonotype: The DNA is omitted, as the CDR3 cannot be located on it reliably, and the CDR3 follows TCRdb's listing. CDR3 in amino acids: CASMLHCISAPAAQPFEQYF. The chain is built from TRBV23-1 and TRBJ2-7; the tabulated D call, TRBD1, remains unverified against the DNA. TRBV23-1 is classed as an ORF, of uncertain function. Counting both end residues, the CDR3 totals 20 amino acids.

This clonotype was counted at least ten times. J is TRBJ1-2 and V is TRBV27; no reliable D call. V was pared by 8 bases and J by 0 bases, with 10 bases between. CDR1 MNHEY and CDR2 SMNVEV come from the germline V gene (reference sequence). The CDR3 sequence is 13 residues long. As DNA, the CDR3 is TGTGCCAGCGCAGGAGCTTCTAACTATGGCTACACCTTC. This encodes CASAGASNYGYTF.

This clonotype has at least ten counts. The chain is built from TRBV7-2 and TRBJ1-2, with D tentatively TRBD1 (5 bases). V lost 7 bases, J lost 3 bases, and 21 bases lay in between. Germline-derived CDR1 and CDR2 are SGHTA and FQGNSA. The CDR3 covers 16 residues. The CDR3 nucleotides read TGTGCCAGCAACGAGGGGTGGGCAGGGAGCTACTATGGCTACACCTTC. Protein: CASNEGWAGSYYGYTF.

This clonotype came up a few times. The V call is TRBV5-1, the J call TRBJ2-3; no reliable D call. The V gene's germline CDR1 is SGHRS and CDR2 YFSETQ. There are 14 residues in the CDR3. With 0 bases removed from V and 1 base from J, the gap between germline ends came to 6 bases. CDR3 sequence (DNA): TGCGCCAGCAGCTTGGTCCCAGGCACAGATACGCAGTATTTT. It specifies CASSLVPGTDTQYF.

CDR3 sequence: CSARPTDAKNIQYF. CDR3 DNA sequence: TGCAGTGCTCGGCCGACAGACGCCAAAAACATTCAGTACTTC. The chain is built from TRBV20-1 and TRBJ2-4; weak D call: TRBD1 (5 bases). V gave up 5 bases and J gave up 1 base, with 12 bases separating them. This CDR3 has 14 amino acids. CDR1 is DFQATT and CDR2 is SNEGSKA in the germline V gene (reference sequence).

V and J are TRBV27 and TRBJ2-7; D is unclear. CDR3 length: 14 residues. Germline V gene data show CDR1 as MNHEY and CDR2 as SMNVEV (reference sequence). V shed 2 bases and J shed 3 bases, with 11 bases lying between them. The DNA of the CDR3 is TGTGCCAGCAGTTTAAGTGGTTTAGGCTACGAGCAGTACTTC. This gives the protein CASSLSGLGYEQYF.

The rearrangement uses TRBV4-3 and TRBJ2-4, with D perhaps matching TRBD1 (5 bases). Trimming took off 6 bases at V and 0 bases at J, with 6 bases between the two ends. In germline, CDR1 is LGHNA, CDR2 YSLEER. The CDR3 runs 13 residues. CDR3 amino acids: CASSGQAKNIQYF. The CDR3, as DNA: TGCGCCAGCAGTGGACAAGCCAAAAACATTCAGTACTTC.

This clonotype was observed a few times. The rearrangement links TRBV29-1 to TRBJ2-3; 12 bases match TRBD2. V trimming: 0 bases; J trimming: 3 bases; junction bases outside the gene matches: 4. The CDR3 consists of 16 residues. Germline CDR1 SQVTM, CDR2 ANQGSEA. CDR3 DNA sequence: TGCAGCGTTGAAGATCTTCTAGCGGGAGGGACAGATACGCAGTATTTT. It specifies CSVEDLLAGGTDTQYF.

To note about this clonotype: A junction end diverges from the germline sequence, so it may reflect a read error. The rearrangement joins TRBV4-3 to TRBJ2-7; D perhaps matches TRBD2 (6 bases). Germline lookup yields CDR1 LGHNA and CDR2 YSLEER. The CDR3 consists of 14 residues. In nucleotides, the CDR3 is TGCGCCAGCAGCCCCGCTCGGCTAGCGTACGGGCAGTACTTC. Amino acids: CASSPARLAYGQYF.

This clonotype was seen a few times. The V gene is TRBV6-2 or TRBV6-3, the J gene TRBJ2-3, with D unclear. This CDR3 comprises 13 residues. CDR1 and CDR2 (germline): MNHEY, SVGEGT. Trimming left V 6 bases short and J 7 bases short, with 14 bases between. CDR3 protein: CASSSLLGNTQYF. In nucleotides, the CDR3 is TGTGCCAGCAGCTCCCTCCTGGGAAATACGCAGTATTTT.

V gene TRBV20-1 combines with J gene TRBJ1-2, with D possibly matching TRBD1 (5 bases). CDR3 size: 12 residues. Germline V CDR1 and CDR2: DFQATT, SNEGSKA (reference sequence). Trimming took 4 bases from V and 3 from J, leaving 9 bases between them. CDR3 in DNA: TGCAGTGCTATAGGGGCGTACTATGGCTACACCTTC. This sequence encodes CSAIGAYYGYTF.

This sequence joins TRBV5-1 and TRBJ2-2, with D tentatively TRBD1 (5 bases). CDR1 and CDR2 (germline): SGHRS, YFSETQ. The CDR3 loop spans 15 amino acids. Deletions cut 4 bases from V and 0 bases from J, with 10 bases between. CDR3 sequence reads: CASSLQVSNTGELFF. Here the CDR3 DNA reads TGCGCCAGCAGCCTACAGGTTTCGAACACCGGGGAGCTGTTTTTT. The full variable domain, its missing parts supplied by reference TRBV5-1 and TRBJ2-2, is KAGVTQTPRYLIKTRGQQVTLSCSPISGHRSVSWYQQTPGQGLQFLFEYFSETQRNKGNFPGRFSGRQFSNSRSEMNVSTLELGDSALYLCASSLQVSNTGELFFGEGSRLTVL.

This clonotype appeared a single time. A much larger clone differs by one base, so this may be a read error. This chain joins TRBV6-2 or TRBV6-3 and TRBJ1-1, with D perhaps matching TRBD1 (5 bases). From germline, CDR1 is MNHEY and CDR2 SVGEGT. This CDR3 is built from 15 residues. CDR3 DNA sequence: TGTGCCAGCAGTCGGGGCTTTCGAAGTGGCACTGGAGCTTTCTTT. Translated: CASSRGFRSGTGAFF.

The V gene is TRBV20-1, the J gene TRBJ2-3; D is undetermined. V gave up 5 bases and J gave up 2 bases, with 8 bases separating them. Looked up from germline, CDR1 is DFQATT and CDR2 is SNEGSKA (reference sequence). The CDR3 extends over 12 amino acids. This CDR3 is CSADWVTDTQYF. In DNA form, the CDR3 reads TGCAGTGCTGACTGGGTCACAGATACGCAGTATTTT.

Only a few counts were recorded for this clonotype. The rearrangement uses TRBV7-3 and TRBJ1-6, with 8 bases lining up with TRBD1. V lost 5 bases, J lost 8 bases, and 5 bases stayed unmatched. CDR1 is SGHTA, CDR2 FQGTGA, per germline. This CDR3 has 14 amino acids. The CDR3 coding sequence is TGTGCCAGCAGCCTTGGACAGGGTGATTCACCCCTCCACTTT. Encoded protein: CASSLGQGDSPLHF.

A few counts support this clonotype. The chain has TRBV5-1 and TRBJ2-7; 11 bases agree with TRBD1. Looked up from germline, CDR1 is SGHRS and CDR2 is YFSETQ. The CDR3 runs to 15 residues. Trimming removed 3 bases from V and 4 bases from J; junction bases left unmatched: 6. CDR3 region: CASSYRDRGMYEQYF. The CDR3 DNA is TGCGCCAGCAGCTACCGGGACAGGGGGATGTACGAGCAGTACTTC.

There are a few counts of this clonotype. The chain links TRBV28 to TRBJ1-4; 8 nucleotides match TRBD1. Germline V gene lookup returns CDR1 MDHEN and CDR2 SYDVKM. With V trimmed by 4 bases and J by 7 bases, 8 bases remained unmatched. The CDR3 consists of 15 residues. The CDR3: CASSSGQGDGEKLFF. The CDR3 coding sequence is TGTGCCAGCAGTTCCGGACAGGGAGATGGTGAAAAACTGTTTTTT.

V gene TRBV11-2 combines with J gene TRBJ2-5; D might be TRBD1 (6 bases). This CDR3 comprises 14 residues. CDR1 and CDR2 from the germline V gene are SGHAT and FQNNGV. Trimming stripped 3 bases from V and 7 bases from J, with 15 bases between. CDR3 residues: CASSLPRGKGTQYF. As DNA, the CDR3 is TGTGCCAGCAGCTTGCCCAGGGGCAAGGGGACCCAGTACTTC.

This clonotype was seen a handful of times. As DNA, the CDR3 is TGTGCCAGCAGCCGTTTCGGGACTAGCGGGAGTACGCAGTATTTT. Translated, it gives CASSRFGTSGSTQYF. The chain employs TRBV6-5 and TRBJ2-3, with TRBD2 matching 14 bases. The CDR3 is made up of 15 amino acids. Trimming at V came to 6 bases and at J to 8 bases, leaving 7 bases not matched to a gene. The germline CDR1 and CDR2 sequences are MNHEY and SVGAGI.